Following are 30 T cell receptor beta chains from one sample sequenced in a study of shared clonotypes between healthy human individuals. Measured with immunoSEQ multiplex PCR; TCRdb has only the in-frame clones, and not every one. This table holds 2 million to 3 million clones, 90% to 95% found once. The sequenced sample was naive CD4+ T cells sorted from blood. Subset in this sample: CD45RA+ positively selected. The receptors derive from a young man in good health.

The V and J genes are TRBV9 and TRBJ2-4; 9 positions match TRBD2. The CDR3 loop spans 20 amino acids. CDR1 SGDLS and CDR2 YYNGEE come from the germline V gene. The J segment lost 0 bases and the V segment lost 0 bases, leaving 13 bases of the junction unmatched. CDR3 loop: CASSVVGTSHPVLAKNIQYF. CDR3 sequence (DNA): TGTGCCAGCAGCGTAGTAGGGACTAGCCACCCGGTGTTAGCCAAAAACATTCAGTACTTC.

On this clone: Additional DNA sequences in this sample encode the identical CDR3. V is TRBV5-1 and J is TRBJ2-1, with TRBD2 identical over 14 bases. Germline assignment: CDR1 SGHRS and CDR2 YFSETQ. The CDR3 loop spans 15 amino acids. Unmatched junction bases numbered 5, after V lost 5 bases and J lost 7 bases. The CDR3: CASSPGTSGRNEQFF. As DNA, the CDR3 is TGCGCCAGCAGTCCCGGGACTAGCGGGAGAAATGAGCAGTTCTTC.

This clone showed up just a few times. The chain is built from TRBV30 and TRBJ1-4, with TRBD1 identical over 7 bases. This CDR3 has 12 amino acids. Germline V gene lookup returns CDR1 GTSNPN and CDR2 SVGIG (reference sequence). V shed 7 bases, J shed 4 bases, and the junction held 3 bases outside the gene matches. CDR3 sequence (DNA): TGTGCCTCGGGACAGAATAATGAAAAACTGTTTTTT. Translating it yields CASGQNNEKLFF.

The chain uses TRBV7-2 and TRBJ1-6; a possible D gene is TRBD1 (6 bases). CDR3 size: 15 residues. Germline-derived CDR1 and CDR2 are SGHTA and FQGNSA. Trimming removed 3 bases from V and 8 bases from J, with 14 bases in between. CDR3 nucleotide sequence: TGTGCCAGCAGCTTTAGCAGGGGTGGAGATTCACCCCTCCACTTT. It translates to CASSFSRGGDSPLHF.

This clone was seen just once. V usage is TRBV7-2 and J usage is TRBJ1-6; D may be TRBD1 (5 bases). V was trimmed by 3 bases and J by 8 bases, leaving 17 bases between them. CDR3 length: 16 amino acids. CDR1 SGHTA and CDR2 FQGNSA come from the germline V gene. CDR3 protein: CASSLGFRGVDSPLHF. The CDR3 nucleotides are TGTGCCAGCAGCTTGGGTTTTAGAGGGGTTGATTCACCCCTCCACTTT.

The chain has TRBV2 and TRBJ2-2, with 8 bases identical to TRBD1. The CDR3 is 14 residues long. V shed 8 bases and J 6 bases; nucleotides not matched to a gene: 8. The germline CDR1 and CDR2 sequences are SNHLY and FYNNEI. The CDR3 bases are TGTGCCAGCCGACAGGGGATGGATGCCGGGGAGCTGTTTTTT. It yields the protein CASRQGMDAGELFF.

This clone appeared a single time. The gene calls are TRBV5-1 and TRBJ2-7; D possibly uses TRBD1 or TRBD2 (6 bases each). Trimming left V 1 base short and J 4 bases short, with 15 bases between. Germline loops: CDR1 SGHRS, CDR2 YFSETQ. This CDR3 region has 15 residues. DNA of the CDR3: TGCGCCAGCAGCTTGTATCCAGGAGGGGGTTACGAGCAGTACTTC. Its translation is CASSLYPGGGYEQYF.

The chain recombines TRBV18 with TRBJ2-5, with D unclear. This CDR3 spans 12 amino acids. Looked up from germline, CDR1 is KGHSH and CDR2 is LQKENI. Deletions cut 4 bases from V and 5 bases from J, with 8 bases between. The CDR3 coding sequence is TGTGCCAGCTCACGAAGAATGGAGACCCAGTACTTC. Encoded protein: CASSRRMETQYF.

The CDR3 DNA follows: TGCAGTGCTACTGATGCTGAAGCTTTCTTT. Amino acids: CSATDAEAFF. This chain joins TRBV20-1 and TRBJ1-1; the D is unclear. Germline loops: CDR1 DFQATT, CDR2 SNEGSKA (reference sequence). The CDR3 is 10 residues long. The V gene lost 4 bases and the J gene lost 6 bases, with 6 bases spanning the gap.

The chain links TRBV19 to TRBJ2-1, with 7 nucleotides matching TRBD2. Germline V CDR1 and CDR2: LNHDA, SQIVND (reference sequence). The CDR3 sequence is 15 residues long. The V segment lost 7 bases and the J segment 0 bases; nucleotides outside the gene matches: 6. CDR3 in amino acids: CASTAGLSSYNEQFF. Written as DNA, the CDR3 is TGTGCCAGTACCGCGGGACTAAGCTCCTACAATGAGCAGTTCTTC.

The sample holds a few counts of this clone. Other DNA sequences in this sample translate to the same CDR3. The chain uses TRBV6-5 and TRBJ1-5; D remains ambiguous. The V end was cut by 6 bases, the J end by 0 bases, with 12 bases between. The CDR3 consists of 15 residues. From germline, CDR1 is MNHEY and CDR2 SVGAGI. CDR3 loop: CASSLNSYSNQPQHF. The CDR3, as DNA: TGTGCCAGCAGCCTCAACAGTTATAGCAATCAGCCCCAGCATTTT.

The chain combines TRBV5-6 with TRBJ1-5, with D possibly being TRBD1 (5 bases). V lost 4 bases to trimming and J lost 2 bases, with 13 bases between them. The CDR3 totals 15 residues. The germline V gene has CDR1 SGHDT and CDR2 YYEEEE. The CDR3 DNA is TGTGCCAGCAGCCCTTTCGGGGGAGGCAATCAGCCCCAGCATTTT. This translates into CASSPFGGGNQPQHF.

The chain combines TRBV27 with TRBJ2-3, with 7 nucleotides matching TRBD2. In germline, CDR1 is MNHEY, CDR2 SMNVEV (reference sequence). This CDR3 comprises 17 residues. V dropped 2 bases and J dropped 0; count of bases not matched to a gene: 8. CDR3: CASSLRSSGPSTDTQYF. CDR3 sequence (DNA): TGTGCCAGCAGTTTACGATCTAGCGGACCTAGCACAGATACGCAGTATTTT.

J is TRBJ2-1 and V is TRBV7-9; D is uncertain. Germline V gene lookup returns CDR1 SEHNR and CDR2 FQNEAQ (reference sequence). Between the trimmed V and J ends, which lost 5 bases and 4 bases, there was a span of 9 bases. The CDR3 length is 13 residues. The CDR3 region is CASSLDQYNEQFF. In DNA, the CDR3 is TGTGCCAGCAGCCTGGACCAATACAATGAGCAGTTCTTC.

This clone came up once. V gene TRBV7-8 combines with J gene TRBJ1-1, with D perhaps TRBD1 (5 bases). The V and J ends lost 4 bases and 4 bases respectively, with 13 bases between them. The length of the CDR3 is 14 residues. CDR1 is SGHVS and CDR2 is FQNEAQ in the germline V gene. The CDR3 DNA sequence: TGTGCCAGCAGCTGGGCTACGGGGGGCACTGAAGCTTTCTTT. Its protein is CASSWATGGTEAFF.

This rearrangement joins TRBV14 to TRBJ1-2; D is uncertain. The V end was cut by 0 bases, the J end by 14 bases, with 10 bases between. CDR3 length: 11 amino acids. CDR1 and CDR2 from the germline V gene are SGHDN and FVKESK. The CDR3, as DNA: TGTGCCAGCAGCCAAGAAGGTCCCACGACCTTC. Translation: CASSQEGPTTF.

V is TRBV7-2 and J is TRBJ2-3, with D possibly being TRBD2 (6 bases). The CDR3 contains 16 residues. Germline V gene lookup returns CDR1 SGHTA and CDR2 FQGNSA. Trimming took 1 base from V and 6 from J, leaving 17 bases between them. Here the CDR3 reads CASSLGGGTLVDTQYF. As DNA, the CDR3 is TGTGCCAGCAGCTTAGGAGGCGGGACCTTGGTCGATACGCAGTATTTT.

The chain joins TRBV18 to TRBJ2-1; D remains ambiguous. CDR1 and CDR2 from the germline V gene are KGHSH and LQKENI. V lost 4 bases and J 5 bases, leaving 9 bases between the germline ends. This CDR3 has 13 residues. CDR3 coding DNA: TGTGCCAGCTCACAAAACCGGGACAATGAGCAGTTCTTC. Protein product: CASSQNRDNEQFF.

V usage is TRBV11-2 and J usage is TRBJ2-3; D gene unclear. This CDR3 comprises 13 residues. V was clipped by 4 bases and J by 4 bases, with 9 bases between them. The V gene's germline CDR1 is SGHAT and CDR2 FQNNGV. CDR3 DNA: TGTGCCAGCAGCTCGGCAAGGGCAGATACGCAGTATTTT. Its protein product is CASSSARADTQYF.

The genes are TRBV19 and TRBJ2-2; 13 bases map to TRBD2. The CDR3 runs 16 residues. Unmatched junction bases numbered 5, after V lost 6 bases and J lost 4 bases. Germline CDR1 LNHDA, CDR2 SQIVND (reference sequence). For the CDR3, the DNA is TGTGCCAGTAGGAGACTAGCGGGGGGCCGCACCGGGGAGCTGTTTTTT. Encoded protein: CASRRLAGGRTGELFF.

There are a few counts of this clone. The chain employs TRBV14 and TRBJ2-7; D unresolved. Germline CDR1 is SGHDN and CDR2 is FVKESK. V was shortened by 1 base and J by 6 bases, with 7 bases between the two germline ends. The CDR3 totals 12 residues. The DNA for the CDR3 is TGTGCCAGCAGCCAAGTTTACAGCGAGCAGTACTTC. Translating gives CASSQVYSEQYF.

The gene calls are TRBV29-1 and TRBJ1-3; D perhaps matches TRBD1 (6 bases). Germline CDR1 SQVTM, CDR2 ANQGSEA. Trimming stripped 7 bases from V and 1 base from J, with 11 bases between. The CDR3 is 13 residues long. Written as DNA, the CDR3 is TGCAGCGGTCGACAGGCGTCTGGAAACACCATATATTTT. Translated, it gives CSGRQASGNTIYF.

Concerning this clone: Other DNA sequences in the same sample also yield this CDR3. The chain uses TRBV6-6 and TRBJ1-1; tentatively, D is TRBD1 (5 bases). This CDR3 spans 14 amino acids. Looked up from germline, CDR1 is MNHNY and CDR2 is SVGAGI (reference sequence). V was shortened by 0 bases and J by 6 bases, with 11 bases between the two germline ends. The CDR3 is CASSYSGGEAEAFF. The CDR3 DNA reads TGTGCCAGCAGTTACTCCGGAGGGGAGGCTGAAGCTTTCTTT.

This chain uses TRBV21-1 with TRBJ1-2; the D segment call TRBD1 is taken from the table without a DNA check. TRBV21-1 is a pseudogene. The CDR3 is made up of 14 amino acids. This CDR3 reads CASSKDHRGDGYTF. The CDR3 region has the DNA TGTGCCAGCAGCAAAGACCACAGGGGGGATGGCTACACCTTC.

As for this clone: Distinct nucleotide sequences in the sample also encode this CDR3. The chain uses TRBV7-9 and TRBJ1-1; D is possibly TRBD1 (5 bases). V shed 1 base and J shed 2 bases, with 8 bases lying between them. Germline V CDR1 and CDR2: SEHNR, FQNEAQ (reference sequence). The CDR3 consists of 14 residues. CDR3 protein: CASSLVGGNTEAFF. Written as DNA, the CDR3 is TGTGCCAGCAGCTTAGTTGGGGGAAACACTGAAGCTTTCTTT.

The CDR3 reads CASSPNLLAADTQYF. The CDR3 DNA sequence: TGTGCCAGCTCACCAAATCTCCTAGCAGCAGATACGCAGTATTTT. V gene TRBV18 combines with J gene TRBJ2-3; a possible D gene is TRBD2 (5 bases). CDR3 length: 15 amino acids. Looked up from germline, CDR1 is KGHSH and CDR2 is LQKENI. Trimming took 2 bases from V and 4 from J, leaving 13 bases between them.

V gene TRBV21-1 combines with J gene TRBJ1-2; the table's D gene call, TRBD1, was not cross checked with the DNA. TRBV21-1 is noted as a pseudogene. The CDR3 loop spans 14 amino acids. This chain's CDR3 is CASSIPGTGDGYTF. The DNA for the CDR3 is TGTGCCAGCAGCATTCCCGGGACAGGGGATGGCTACACCTTC.

The chain recombines TRBV5-1 with TRBJ1-2; a possible D gene is TRBD1 (5 bases). Germline loops: CDR1 SGHRS, CDR2 YFSETQ. Trimming took off 1 base at V and 8 bases at J, with 12 bases between the two ends. The length of the CDR3 is 13 residues. The CDR3 nucleotides read TGCGCCAGCAGCTTGTATGGGGCGAAAGGCTACACCTTC. Its protein is CASSLYGAKGYTF.

The chain uses TRBV6-1 and TRBJ1-2; no clear D gene. Looked up from germline, CDR1 is MNHNS and CDR2 is SASEGT. The V and J ends lost 0 bases and 9 bases respectively, with 17 bases between them. The CDR3 loop spans 15 amino acids. The CDR3 DNA reads as TGTGCCAGCAGTGAAGCATCGGACGGTATCAGGAGCTACACCTTC. Its translation is CASSEASDGIRSYTF.

Turning to this clone: This same CDR3 is encoded by further DNA sequences in the sample. The CDR3 loop is CASSLVAGGTDTQYF. The CDR3 DNA follows: TGTGCCAGCAGCTTAGTAGCGGGAGGGACAGATACGCAGTATTTT. V usage is TRBV7-2 and J usage is TRBJ2-3; 11 bases map to TRBD2. CDR1 SGHTA and CDR2 FQGNSA come from the germline V gene. The CDR3 runs 15 residues. After removal of 1 base from V and 3 bases from J, the junction contained 0 bases not matched to a gene.